This T cell receptor beta chain is from a study of molecular identifiers for immune sequencing clone quantification. Study information: The replicates split RNA from around 18,000 or 91,000 naive CD8 cells five ways and sequenced four. Study results and caveats: Clones carrying above 20 RNA copies accounted for over 97% of effector molecules, under 1% in naive cells.

The sorting of naive CD8 T cells used the CD8+CD4-CCR7+CD45RA+ phenotype. Of note for this clonotype: What it binds is not known.

This CDR3 comprises 16 residues. Germline CDR1 SGHRS, CDR2 YFSETQ. V lost 3 bases to trimming and J lost 1 base, with 14 bases between them. MiXCR, run by TCRdb on the PCR reads, gives a single entry per CDR3 protein. The sample includes 6,000 to 9,500 distinct CDR3 sequences, 35% seen only once; the top ten take about 7%. This chain links TRBV5-1 with TRBJ1-5; the D is unclear. The sample comprised naive CD8+ T cells from blood, with Jurkat cell RNA spiked in. Subset of the sample: FACS-sorted CD8+CD4-CCR7+CD45RA+ naive T cells. The clonotype originates from a human donor in good health. Some libraries in this study had Jurkat cell RNA spiked in. CDR3 region: CASSSEGVGSNQPQHF. The CDR3 DNA sequence: TGCGCCAGCAGCTCCGAGGGTGTCGGGAGCAATCAGCCCCAGCATTTT.